This T cell receptor (beta chain) was identified during a study of OX40 agonist ivuxolimab in advanced cancers. The study's findings and limits: People who partly responded at 0.1-3.0 mg/kg had some of the least clonal expansion seen.

Assay used: immunoSEQ multiplex PCR; TCRdb lists only in-frame clones, some missing. Among tens of thousands of clones, approximately 90% were seen once, and the ten largest hold 0.67%. The CDR3 spans 15 residues. Per the germline V gene, CDR1 is SGDLS and CDR2 is YYNGEE. J lost 8 bases, V lost 4 bases, and 8 bases had no gene match. Worth noting for this clone: Its antigen is not known.

Autoimmune disease history or systemic immunosuppression meant exclusion. The clonotype originates from an adult with an advanced solid tumor such as melanoma, head and neck, liver or kidney cancer. Sequenced here: CD4+ or CD8+ T cells sorted from blood, sampled in a trial of the OX40 agonist ivuxolimab. The chain has TRBV9 and TRBJ1-4; 10 bases line up with TRBD1. DNA for the CDR3: TGTGCCAGCAGCCTCCGGGACAGGGGAAACGAAAAACTGTTTTTT. Translated, it gives CASSLRDRGNEKLFF.